Listed below are T cell receptor beta chains from one sample, sequenced in a study of blood T cells in healthy people across ages. TCRdb ran MiXCR on the 5' RACE reads and lists one entry per CDR3 protein. The profile shows hundreds of thousands of distinct CDR3 sequences, more than 45% of them singletons. Material for sequencing was blood. The receptors come from a woman over 75 in good health. The CDR3 runs from the conserved cysteine through the conserved F or W. Fields, in order: J gene, D gene, clone size, V gene, CDR3 DNA, CDR3 protein. The D gene is left open where the match is weak. The listing skips clone size in some rows; elsewhere it reads once, few, many or a size class.

>TRBJ1-2|NA|NA|TRBV20-1
TGCCCCCCCCCGGCAGGGTCCTTTCATTATGGCTACACCTTC
CPPPAGSFHYGYTF
>TRBJ2-1|NA|NA|TRBV2
TGTGCCAGCAGTGCCGCAGTGGGCAATGAGCAGTTCTTC
CASSAAVGNEQFF
>TRBJ2-3|TRBD1|NA|TRBV5-1
TGCGCCAGCAGCCAGACAGGGCCGATAGATACGCAGTATTTT
CASSQTGPIDTQYF
>TRBJ1-2|NA|NA|TRBV7-3
TGTGCCAGCAGCCCCCAGGGAGGTAGCTACACCTTC
CASSPQGGSYTF
>TRBJ2-3|TRBD1|NA|TRBV5-1
TGCGCCAGCAGCTTGGCCCGACAGGGTCAAGCATATACGCAGTATTTT
CASSLARQGQAYTQYF
>TRBJ2-3|NA|NA|TRBV20-1
TGCAGTGCTAGAGGTCAGGGGGGTACGCAGTATTTT
CSARGQGGTQYF
>TRBJ2-3|TRBD2|NA|TRBV7-2
TGTGCCAGCAGCCCAGATGGACTAGCGCGGACAGATACGCAGTATTTT
CASSPDGLARTDTQYF
>TRBJ1-4|NA|NA|TRBV12-3/TRBV12-4
TGTGCCAGCAGTTTACGGCAATTCAATGAAAAACTGTTTTTT
CASSLRQFNEKLFF
>TRBJ2-1|NA|NA|TRBV5-1
TGCGCCAGCAGTACCGCATTAAGCTCCTACAATGAGCAGTTCTTC
CASSTALSSYNEQFF
>TRBJ2-7|TRBD2|NA|TRBV4-1
TGCGCCAGCGGCCAAGGGACTAGCGGGAGTATTTACGAGCAGTACTTC
CASGQGTSGSIYEQYF
>TRBJ2-2|NA|few|TRBV12-3/TRBV12-4
TGTGCCAGCAGACTACAGGCAGGGGAGCTGTTTTTT
CASRLQAGELFF
>TRBJ1-5|NA|NA|TRBV2
TGTGCCAGCAGCTGGGACTCAACTAGCAATCAGCCCCAGCATTTT
CASSWDSTSNQPQHF
>TRBJ2-7|NA|many|TRBV18
TGTGCCAGCTCAGACGGACGGACCTACGAGCAGTACTTC
CASSDGRTYEQYF
>TRBJ2-1|TRBD2|NA|TRBV20-1
TGCAGTGCTAGAGATTTTACTAGCGGAAATTACAATGAGCAGTTCTTC
CSARDFTSGNYNEQFF
>TRBJ2-7|TRBD2|NA|TRBV5-1
TGCGCCAGCAGCTTTGGGACTAGCTGGAATGAGCAGTACTTC
CASSFGTSWNEQYF
>TRBJ2-1|NA|NA|TRBV20-1
TGCAGTGCCCAAGACAGGGTGGGGGGGGGTTACAATGAGCAGTTCTTC
CSAQDRVGGGYNEQFF
>TRBJ1-3|TRBD1|NA|TRBV4-2
TGTGCCAGCAGCCAAGATGACAGGGGTAGAGGGGACACCATATATTTT
CASSQDDRGRGDTIYF
>TRBJ2-3|NA|NA|TRBV19
TGTGCCAGTAGTATCGGCCCCTCCAGAGATACGCAGTATTTT
CASSIGPSRDTQYF
>TRBJ1-6|NA|NA|TRBV6-5
TGTGCCAGCAGTTACTATGGGCGGGGGACCAATTCACCCCTCCACTTT
CASSYYGRGTNSPLHF
>TRBJ1-5|NA|few|TRBV20-1
TGCAGTATCCAGGGGTTAAGCAATCAGCCCCAGCATTTT
CSIQGLSNQPQHF
>TRBJ2-7|TRBD2|NA|TRBV7-2
TGTGCCAGCAGCTTAGTCTTGGGACTAGCGGGAGGCGAGCAGTACTTC
CASSLVLGLAGGEQYF
>TRBJ2-7|NA|NA|TRBV29-1
TGCAGCGTTGACGTGGGATATAGGGGCCACGAGCAGTACTTC
CSVDVGYRGHEQYF
>TRBJ2-3|TRBD2|NA|TRBV20-1
TGCAGTGCTAAGGGACTAGCGGGGGTGAAAGATACGCAGTATTTT
CSAKGLAGVKDTQYF
>TRBJ1-6|TRBD1|NA|TRBV29-1
TGCAGCGCTCAGGGGGCCTTGAATTCACCCCTCCACTTT
CSAQGALNSPLHF
>TRBJ2-1|NA|NA|TRBV7-9
TGTGCCAGCAGCTTAGCGACCGGGCCGGACAATGAGCAGTTCTTC
CASSLATGPDNEQFF
>TRBJ1-3|NA|few|TRBV12-3/TRBV12-4
TGTGCCAGTAGTTGGAACCGGGACTCTGGAAACACCATATATTTT
CASSWNRDSGNTIYF
>TRBJ1-5|NA|once|TRBV25-1
TGTGCCAGCAGGGACGGGCATTATAGCAATCAGCCCCAGCATTTT
CASRDGHYSNQPQHF
>TRBJ2-4|NA|NA|TRBV6-6
TGTGCCAGCAGGCCACCGGAAAACATTCAGTACTTC
CASRPPENIQYF
>TRBJ1-2|NA|NA|TRBV20-1
TGCAGTGCTAGTGGCAGTGACTATGGCTACACCTTC
CSASGSDYGYTF
>TRBJ2-1|NA|many|TRBV10-3
TGTGCCATCAGTCCTATGGCCGCTAAGAATGAGCAGTTCTTC
CAISPMAAKNEQFF
>TRBJ1-2|NA|NA|TRBV6-5
TGTGCCAGCAGTTACTCAGCCAGAAACTATGGCTACACCTTC
CASSYSARNYGYTF
>TRBJ1-1|NA|NA|TRBV7-2
TGTGCCAGCAGCCAAGCGCTGAACACTGCAGCTTTCTTT
CASSQALNTAAFF
>TRBJ2-3|TRBD2|NA|TRBV3-1
TGTGCCAGCACCTTAAGCGGGGGTCACACAGATACGCAGTATTTT
CASTLSGGHTDTQYF
>TRBJ2-1|TRBD2|many|TRBV10-2
TGCGCCAGCAGTGAGTGGGCTAGCGGGAACGATGAGCAGTTCTTC
CASSEWASGNDEQFF
>TRBJ1-5|NA|NA|TRBV12-3/TRBV12-4
TGTGCCAGCCAGGCAACGAGCAATCAGCCCCAGCATTTT
CASQATSNQPQHF
>TRBJ2-7|TRBD1|many|TRBV20-1
TGCAGTGCTAGTAGATCAAAAGGACAGGGCCCCTGGGAGCAGTACTTC
CSASRSKGQGPWEQYF
>TRBJ2-7|NA|NA|TRBV12-3/TRBV12-4
TGTGCCAGCAGTGCACCGGGAAGAAAGGGTTACGAGCAGTACTTC
CASSAPGRKGYEQYF
>TRBJ1-1|NA|many|TRBV6-1
TGTGCCAGCAGTGTCAACTTCCAACAGCTTAATACTGAAGCTTTCTTT
CASSVNFQQLNTEAFF
>TRBJ1-3|NA|NA|TRBV12-3/TRBV12-4
TGTGCCAGCAGGATAGGAAACACCATATATTTT
CASRIGNTIYF
>TRBJ2-1|NA|NA|TRBV27
TGTGCCAGCAGTTTATCAGCGGGCAATGAGCAGTTCTTC
CASSLSAGNEQFF
>TRBJ1-2|TRBD1|many|TRBV6-5
TGTGCCAGCAGTTACTCGAGAGGACAGGGGGCCGGGGGCTACACCTTC
CASSYSRGQGAGGYTF
>TRBJ1-5|NA|NA|TRBV5-5
TGTGCCAGCAGCGAGCGGGAAGGGAATCAGCCCCAGCATTTT
CASSEREGNQPQHF
>TRBJ1-3|NA|once|TRBV25-1
TGTGCCAGCAGCCCAACGGGGGGTGGAAACACCATATATTTT
CASSPTGGGNTIYF
>TRBJ2-5|NA|few|TRBV5-1
TGCGCCAGCAGCTTCCCCCAGGGCCCTGAAGAGACCCAGTACTTC
CASSFPQGPEETQYF
>TRBJ2-1|NA|once|TRBV5-1
TGCGCCAGCAGCTTGCCCGGATACGATGAGCAGTTCTTC
CASSLPGYDEQFF
>TRBJ2-1|NA|few|TRBV9
TGTGCCAGCAGCGTTAGGGTTGAGGAGTCCCCCTACAATGAGCAGTTCTTC
CASSVRVEESPYNEQFF
>TRBJ1-2|TRBD1|once|TRBV10-3
TGTGCCATCAGCCGGACAGGGCAGGAGAGGGGCTACACCTTC
CAISRTGQERGYTF
>TRBJ2-5|NA|NA|TRBV6-2/TRBV6-3
TGTGCCTGCAAGCGGCCGTTCCAAGAGACCCAGTACTTC
CACKRPFQETQYF
>TRBJ2-4|TRBD1|few|TRBV28
TGTGCCAGCAGCGCAGGGGGCGCGGTGGCCAAAAACATTCAGTACTTC
CASSAGGAVAKNIQYF
>TRBJ2-1|NA|many|TRBV28
TGTGCCAGCACCCAATCCAGGGTCTCCTACAATGAGCAGTTCTTC
CASTQSRVSYNEQFF
>TRBJ1-1|NA|NA|TRBV3-1
TGTGCCAGCAGCCAAGTAGGGTGGGGTGAAGCTTTCTTT
CASSQVGWGEAFF
>TRBJ2-3|TRBD2|NA|TRBV20-1
TGCAGTGCTAGAGATGCGGGAGGCCAGGCAGATACGCAGTATTTT
CSARDAGGQADTQYF
>TRBJ1-3|NA|NA|TRBV12-3/TRBV12-4
TGTGCCAGCAGTTGTAGGGTCAACTCTGGAAACACCATATATTTT
CASSCRVNSGNTIYF
>TRBJ2-5|NA|many|TRBV27
TGTGCCAGCAGTTCAACAGGGTCACAAGAGACCCAGTACTTC
CASSSTGSQETQYF
>TRBJ2-1|NA|many|TRBV20-1
TGCAGTGCTAATAGAGGCGCGCCTGAGCAGTTCTTC
CSANRGAPEQFF
>TRBJ2-7|TRBD1|NA|TRBV6-2/TRBV6-3
TGTGCCGGCAGACCAGGGGGCTTCTACGAGCAGTACTTC
CAGRPGGFYEQYF
>TRBJ2-7|NA|many|TRBV2
TGTGCCAGCAGTGAAGCCCTTCGGGGGTTCGAGCAGTACTTC
CASSEALRGFEQYF
>TRBJ2-5|NA|NA|TRBV7-4
TGTGCCAGCAGCTGGATGAAGGGTGGAGAGCAGTACTTC
CASSWMKGGEQYF
>TRBJ2-1|NA|NA|TRBV10-3
TGTGCCATCAGTGAGGCTGGGAATGAGCAGTTCTTC
CAISEAGNEQFF